The clone carrying this TCR beta chain was observed a few times. Template material for amplifying TCR beta CDR3 regions consisted of RNA transcripts. Using the HTBI primer set, a first-round RT-PCR was run on the TCR CDR3. TCRdb re-derived calls from the multiplex PCR reads in MiXCR, one entry per CDR3 protein. The sample has about 500,000 distinct CDR3 sequences, roughly a sixth seen once. The sample originates from a study of T cells in Graves' hyperthyroidism and ophthalmopathy. CDR1 is SGHAT, CDR2 FQNNGV, per germline. Trimming left V 0 bases short and J 10 bases short, with 13 bases between. This CDR3 spans 14 amino acids.

The sequenced sample consisted of blood. The TCR comes from a woman aged 18-29 years with Graves' hyperthyroidism. The V call is TRBV11-2, the J call TRBJ2-1; D gene unclear. The CDR3 loop reads CASSLDPPLGEQFF. The CDR3 bases are TGTGCCAGCAGCTTAGATCCCCCTCTTGGAGAGCAGTTCTTC.